The present T cell receptor beta chain was sequenced within a study of Ad26.COV2.S vaccination and SARS-CoV-2 variants. Study summary: Once or twice, 56 days apart, Ad26.COV2.S was delivered intramuscularly. Study-wide results and caveats: The placebo group had lower spike-specific TCR breadth than the vaccine recipients did. There was reportedly substantial breadth in spike-specific CD8+ and CD4+ T cell responses after vaccination.

Measured with immunoSEQ multiplex PCR; TCRdb has only the in-frame clones, and not every one. The data contain fewer than 400,000 clones, over 80% of them seen just once; the ten biggest clones take up under 2.5%. As regards this clone: What it binds is unknown.

Germline-derived CDR1 and CDR2 are ENHRY and SYGVKD. V was trimmed by 0 bases and J by 3 bases, leaving 8 bases between them. The CDR3 loop spans 14 amino acids. Treatment of the sample: some 19 received Ad26.COV2.S at low or high dose, single or two shots; a few received placebo; per-sample allocation not given. Sampling occurred on day 63 after the first vaccine or placebo injection. This vaccine is an Ad26 vector that expresses the Wuhan-strain SARS-CoV-2 spike. The V gene is TRBV10-3, the J gene TRBJ1-2, with D perhaps TRBD1 (6 bases). The source material was peripheral blood, sampled in a trial of Ad26.COV2.S vaccine versus placebo. The receptor was isolated from a person aged 18-60 years who received the Ad26.COV2.S COVID-19 vaccine or a placebo. The CDR3: CAISESTGYYGYTF. The CDR3 region has the DNA TGTGCCATCAGTGAGTCGACAGGCTACTATGGCTACACCTTC.